The 26 T cell receptor beta chains below all came from one sample that was sequenced in a study of blood T cell repertoires in COVID-19. Assay used: immunoSEQ multiplex PCR; TCRdb lists only in-frame clones, some missing. The sample carries more than 55,000 clones, roughly nine tenths recorded once. Specimen: peripheral blood. All receptors come from a woman aged 55-70 years with COVID-19, enrolled during active disease.

In regard to this clone: The CDR3 carries no conserved terminal phenylalanine or tryptophan, so it likely arises from a read error. It is unclear where the CDR3 begins or ends on the DNA, so no DNA is shown, and the CDR3 is as TCRdb lists it. The genes are TRBV7-3 and TRBJ1-6; whether TRBD1, the table's D call, matches the DNA was not checked. The CDR3 has 9 amino acids, counting both end residues. Germline V lookup: CDR1 SGHTA, CDR2 FQGTGA. The CDR3 sequence: CASSLGALR.

The V and J genes are TRBV5-4 and TRBJ2-1; TRBD1 is a possible D gene (6 bases). The CDR3 extends over 15 amino acids. V lost 0 bases, J lost 5 bases, and 12 bases lay in between. Germline CDR1 SGHNT, CDR2 YYREEE (reference sequence). The chain's CDR3 is CASSLGLGDNNEQFF. The CDR3 bases are TGTGCCAGCAGCTTGGGTTTGGGGGACAACAATGAGCAGTTCTTC.

This clone occurred a few times. J is TRBJ1-1 and V is TRBV14; D gene unclear. CDR3 length: 16 residues. Trimming stripped 3 bases from V and 1 base from J, with 15 bases between. Germline-derived CDR1 and CDR2 are SGHDN and FVKESK. The CDR3 sequence is CASSHYRPLRNTEAFF. CDR3 sequence (DNA): TGTGCCAGCAGCCACTACCGCCCGCTGAGGAACACTGAAGCTTTCTTT. The full variable domain, its missing parts supplied by reference TRBV14 and TRBJ1-1, is EAGVTQFPSHSVIEKGQTVTLRCDPISGHDNLYWYRRVMGKEIKFLLHFVKESKQDESGMPNNRFLAERTGGTYSTLKVQPAELEDSGVYFCASSHYRPLRNTEAFFGQGTRLTVV.

The chain is built from TRBV6-5 and TRBJ1-6, with D tentatively TRBD1 (6 bases). This CDR3 is 15 amino acids long. Germline V CDR1 and CDR2: MNHEY, SVGAGI. V lost 5 bases to trimming and J lost 7 bases, with 15 bases between them. The CDR3 loop reads CASSPLDSRNSPLHF. DNA of the CDR3: TGTGCCAGCAGTCCACTGGACAGCCGGAATTCACCCCTCCACTTT.

The V gene is TRBV23-1, the J gene TRBJ1-6; TRBD1 matches 7 bases. TRBV23-1 is an ORF for which the function is uncertain. This CDR3 has 16 amino acids. With 1 base clipped from V and 9 bases from J, the junction kept 9 bases outside the gene matches. The CDR3 is CASSQLQGRVGSPLHF. The CDR3 nucleotides read TGCGCCAGCAGTCAATTACAGGGGCGAGTGGGTTCACCCCTCCACTTT.

This clone was observed once. The chain has TRBV6-5 and TRBJ1-2; weak D call: TRBD1 (5 bases). The V end lost 10 bases, the J end lost 2 bases, and 14 bases lay between the germline ends. The CDR3 is 13 residues long. Germline CDR1 and CDR2: MNHEY and SVGAGI. The CDR3 reads CATLNPGNYGYTF. The CDR3, as DNA: TGTGCCACTCTGAACCCAGGGAACTATGGCTACACCTTC.

This chain joins TRBV24-1 and TRBJ1-2, with D uncertain. The CDR3 covers 12 residues. CDR1 and CDR2 from the germline V gene are KGHDR and SFDVKD. V lost 4 bases and J 6 bases, leaving 8 bases between the germline ends. The CDR3 is CATSEAGDGYTF. DNA for the CDR3: TGTGCCACCAGTGAGGCAGGTGATGGCTACACCTTC.

J is TRBJ2-3 and V is TRBV18; 11 bases are a match to TRBD2. V dropped 5 bases and J dropped 0; count of bases not matched to a gene: 4. The germline V gene encodes CDR1 KGHSH and CDR2 LQKENI. The CDR3 totals 16 residues. The CDR3 protein is CASSDASGGSTDTQYF. In DNA, the CDR3 is TGTGCCAGCTCAGACGCTAGCGGGGGGAGCACAGATACGCAGTATTTT.

Details on this clone: The junction shows a germline mismatch at one end, possibly a read error. For the CDR3, the DNA is TGTGCCAGTAGTACCGGACTAGCGGGAGACTCTTTCTTC. This translates into CASSTGLAGDSFF. This chain joins TRBV19 and TRBJ2-7; 13 nucleotides line up with TRBD2. The CDR3 is 13 residues long. The V gene's germline CDR1 is LNHDA and CDR2 SQIVND (reference sequence).

This chain joins TRBV6-6 and TRBJ1-4; D is unresolved. V was cut by 0 bases and J by 8 bases, with 13 bases left in between. The length of the CDR3 is 15 residues. In germline, CDR1 is MNHNY, CDR2 SVGAGI (reference sequence). The CDR3: CASSYSSWAEEKLFF. Here the CDR3 DNA reads TGTGCCAGCAGTTACTCGAGCTGGGCAGAGGAAAAACTGTTTTTT.

The V gene is TRBV4-3, the J gene TRBJ2-1; maybe TRBD2 (6 bases). Looked up from germline, CDR1 is LGHNA and CDR2 is YSLEER. V lost 1 base and J 0 bases, leaving 10 bases between the germline ends. The CDR3 consists of 16 residues. The CDR3 region has the DNA TGCGCCAGCAGCCAAGGGTGGCGGGACTCCTACAATGAGCAGTTCTTC. Protein: CASSQGWRDSYNEQFF.

J is TRBJ1-2 and V is TRBV11-2, with D perhaps matching TRBD1 (6 bases). Trimming pared 5 bases from V and 2 bases from J, leaving 12 bases between. Per germline, CDR1 SGHAT and CDR2 FQNNGV. The CDR3 loop spans 14 amino acids. CDR3: CASSRSQGNYGYTF. CDR3 bases: TGTGCCAGCAGCCGCAGTCAGGGGAACTATGGCTACACCTTC. Full variable domain (outside the CDR3, taken from reference TRBV11-2 and TRBJ1-2): EAGVAQSPRYKIIEKRQSVAFWCNPISGHATLYWYQQILGQGPKLLIQFQNNGVVDDSQLPKDRFSAERLKGVDSTLKIQPAKLEDSAVYLCASSRSQGNYGYTFGSGTRLTVV.

There are a few counts of this clone. The V and J genes are TRBV24-1 and TRBJ2-7; 8 bases are a match to TRBD2. V trimming: 2 bases; J trimming: 3 bases; junction bases outside the gene matches: 11. This CDR3 contains 17 residues. Germline values: CDR1 KGHDR, CDR2 SFDVKD. CDR3 loop: CATSDSGGEGLGYEQYF. CDR3 sequence (DNA): TGTGCCACCAGTGATTCGGGGGGGGAAGGGTTAGGCTACGAGCAGTACTTC.

Only one count was recorded for this clone. The genes are TRBV6-5 and TRBJ2-7, with a possible D match to TRBD2 (6 bases). Germline V gives CDR1 MNHEY, CDR2 SVGAGI. V was trimmed by 6 bases and J by 4 bases, leaving 7 bases between them. CDR3 length equals 11 residues. CDR3 sequence (DNA): TGTGCCAGCAGGGAGGGGTACGAGCAGTACTTC. Residues: CASREGYEQYF.

This chain joins TRBV5-1 and TRBJ1-5; 12 bases are shared with TRBD1. Per germline, CDR1 SGHRS and CDR2 YFSETQ. CDR3 length: 17 residues. Trimming at V came to 4 bases and at J to 2 bases, leaving 7 bases not matched to a gene. CDR3 in DNA: TGCGCCAGCAGCAAGGGGACAGGGGGCAAGGGCAATCAGCCCCAGCATTTT. Amino acids: CASSKGTGGKGNQPQHF.

The chain joins TRBV6-1 to TRBJ1-5; D is unclear. The germline CDR1 and CDR2 sequences are MNHNS and SASEGT. The length of the CDR3 is 14 residues. The ends were cut back, 7 bases at V and 0 bases at J, with 10 bases in the middle. The DNA of the CDR3 is TGTGCCAGCATCAAAGGAGATAGCAATCAGCCCCAGCATTTT. Amino acids: CASIKGDSNQPQHF.

The rearrangement uses TRBV5-4 and TRBJ1-1, with D unresolved. CDR1 and CDR2 (germline): SGHNT, YYREEE (reference sequence). V lost 5 bases to trimming and J lost 3 bases, with 11 bases between them. This CDR3 comprises 13 residues. CDR3 in DNA: TGTGCCAGCAGGACCGACATTTACACTGAAGCTTTCTTT. Its protein product is CASRTDIYTEAFF.

Of note for this clone: Other DNA sequences within the sample encode an identical CDR3. V usage is TRBV12-3 or TRBV12-4 and J usage is TRBJ2-7; no reliable D call. V lost 4 bases and J lost 3, with 4 bases in between. This CDR3 comprises 11 residues. CDR3: CASSYSYEQYF. In DNA form, the CDR3 reads TGTGCCAGCAGTTACAGCTACGAGCAGTACTTC.

V is TRBV3-1 (or the pseudogene TRBV3-2) and J is TRBJ2-6, with D perhaps TRBD2 (5 bases). Between the trimmed V and J ends, which lost 1 base and 2 bases, there was a span of 9 bases. This CDR3 region has 16 residues. Germline V gene sequence: CDR1 LGHDT, CDR2 YNNKEL (reference sequence). CDR3 coding DNA: TGTGCCAGCAGCCAAGGTTTGAGGGCTGGGGCCAACGTCCTGACTTTC. Protein product: CASSQGLRAGANVLTF.

The CDR3 protein is CASSQVRGSAETQYF. CDR3 DNA: TGTGCCAGCAGCCAAGTCAGGGGCAGCGCGGAGACCCAGTACTTC. The J gene is TRBJ2-5, the V gene TRBV4-2; D may be TRBD1 (6 bases). Trimming took off 1 base at V and 5 bases at J, with 14 bases between the two ends. This CDR3 contains 15 residues. Germline CDR1 and CDR2: LGHNA and YNFKEQ.

The chain couples TRBV4-1 to TRBJ2-1; 9 bases are a match to TRBD2. In germline, CDR1 is MGHRA, CDR2 YSYEKL. CDR3 length: 16 residues. V trimming: 0 bases; J trimming: 8 bases; junction bases outside the gene matches: 8. The CDR3 sequence is CASSQEEGLAIYEQFF. DNA of the CDR3: TGCGCCAGCAGCCAAGAGGAAGGACTAGCGATATATGAGCAGTTCTTC.

The V gene is TRBV5-4, the J gene TRBJ1-2, with D tentatively TRBD1 (6 bases). V was cut by 0 bases and J by 6 bases, with 12 bases left in between. CDR1 is SGHNT and CDR2 is YYREEE in the germline V gene (reference sequence). The CDR3 consists of 14 residues. CDR3 sequence: CASSLDLRTDGYTF. The CDR3 DNA is TGTGCCAGCAGCTTGGACCTAAGGACAGATGGCTACACCTTC.

In its sample, this clone was seen a few times. The chain combines TRBV18 with TRBJ1-2, with TRBD1 matching over 7 bases. V dropped 6 bases and J dropped 5; count of bases not matched to a gene: 18. In germline, CDR1 is KGHSH, CDR2 LQKENI. The CDR3 has 17 residues. CDR3 in amino acids: CASSPADGTPGGYGYTF. CDR3 DNA: TGTGCCAGCTCCCCCGCCGACGGGACACCAGGGGGATATGGCTACACCTTC.

This chain links TRBV19 with TRBJ2-7; possible D gene TRBD2, 5 bases. Trimming left V 1 base short and J 1 base short, with 11 bases between. Germline CDR1 LNHDA, CDR2 SQIVND (reference sequence). The length of the CDR3 is 15 residues. DNA of the CDR3: TGTGCCAGTAGTATAGCCCCCAGAGGGTCCTACGAGCAGTACTTC. Amino acid sequence: CASSIAPRGSYEQYF.

This clone was recorded once. This chain uses TRBV18 with TRBJ1-3, with a weak D call TRBD1 (5 bases). Looked up from germline, CDR1 is KGHSH and CDR2 is LQKENI. V was trimmed by 3 bases and J by 2 bases, leaving 11 bases between them. The CDR3 runs 15 residues. CDR3 DNA: TGTGCCAGCTCACCCCGGTCAGGGACTGGAAACACCATATATTTT. Translated: CASSPRSGTGNTIYF.

The genes are TRBV4-2 and TRBJ1-6, with TRBD1 matching over 9 bases. The germline CDR1 and CDR2 sequences are LGHNA and YNFKEQ. The CDR3 totals 16 residues. The junction had 6 bases not matched to a gene; V was cut back by 1 base and J by 8 bases. The CDR3 here is CASSQGTGQGHSPLHF. CDR3 nucleotides: TGTGCCAGCAGCCAAGGAACGGGACAGGGACATTCACCCCTCCACTTT.